This T cell receptor (beta chain) is drawn from a study of shared clonotypes between healthy human individuals. Turning to the study itself: Per-donor plates numbered three CD4 naive, three CD4 memory, two CD8 naive and one CD8 memory. Study conclusions and caveats: Clonotype sharing across donors was expected to vary with sequencing depth.

The deep-level immunoSEQ assay was used. Assay used: immunoSEQ multiplex PCR; TCRdb lists only in-frame clones, some missing. Seen here are some 2,500,000 clones, roughly 90% observed once, and the top ten hold around 0.4%. Details on this clone: Its antigen is unidentified.

Germline assignment: CDR1 SGHNT and CDR2 YYREEE (reference sequence). Trimming removed 0 bases at V and 4 bases at J, with 11 bases between. The CDR3 covers 15 residues. A split of CD4+ cells into CD45RA+ naive and CD45RA-negative memory subsets was performed. The sequencing sample was made of naive CD4+ T cells from PBMCs. Regarding subset: CD45RA+ positively selected. The TCR sequence derives from a man aged 18 to 35 in good health. Some clones in this sample may be carry-over from other donors' samples. The gene calls are TRBV5-4 and TRBJ2-1, with TRBD2 as a possible D gene (5 bases). This chain's CDR3 is CASSLEREWYNEQFF. The DNA for the CDR3 is TGTGCCAGCAGCTTGGAGAGGGAGTGGTACAATGAGCAGTTCTTC.